This TCR beta chain was identified in a study of T cells in Graves' hyperthyroidism and ophthalmopathy. Notes on the study in general: Ophthalmopathy was distinguished from stable hyperthyroidism by 13 V-J signatures.

Template material for amplifying TCR beta CDR3 regions consisted of RNA transcripts. First-round RT-PCR with HTBI primers amplified the TCR CDR3 region. TCRdb re-analysed the multiplex PCR reads in MiXCR, keeping a single row per CDR3 protein. This table has roughly 380,000 distinct CDR3 sequences, around 18% appearing once. This CDR3 is built from 18 residues. Germline V gives CDR1 MNHEY, CDR2 SVGAGI. V shed 4 bases, J shed 0 bases, and the junction held 7 bases outside the gene matches. This clonotype was recorded many times. Its matching antigen is unknown. The sequence derives from a middle-aged woman with Graves' ophthalmopathy. The specimen sequenced was blood. V usage is TRBV6-5 and J usage is TRBJ2-5, with 14 bases aligning to TRBD2. CDR3 coding DNA: TGTGCCAGCAGTTCCACCGGGACTAGCGGGGGATACCAAGAGACCCAGTACTTC. Its protein is CASSSTGTSGGYQETQYF.